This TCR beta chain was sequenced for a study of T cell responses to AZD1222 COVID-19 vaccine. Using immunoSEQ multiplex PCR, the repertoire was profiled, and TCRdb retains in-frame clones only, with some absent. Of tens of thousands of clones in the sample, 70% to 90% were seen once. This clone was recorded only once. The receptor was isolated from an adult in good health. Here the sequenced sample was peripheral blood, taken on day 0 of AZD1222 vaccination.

Here the CDR3 DNA reads TGTGCCAGCAGCCAAGACGAAGGGTTTGGCTATGGCTACACCTTC. As protein: CASSQDEGFGYGYTF. The chain carries TRBV3-1 (or the pseudogene TRBV3-2) and TRBJ1-2; D gene ambiguous. CDR1 is LGHDT and CDR2 is YNNKEL in the germline V gene (reference sequence). Trimming left V 0 bases short and J 4 bases short, with 12 bases between. The CDR3 runs 15 residues.